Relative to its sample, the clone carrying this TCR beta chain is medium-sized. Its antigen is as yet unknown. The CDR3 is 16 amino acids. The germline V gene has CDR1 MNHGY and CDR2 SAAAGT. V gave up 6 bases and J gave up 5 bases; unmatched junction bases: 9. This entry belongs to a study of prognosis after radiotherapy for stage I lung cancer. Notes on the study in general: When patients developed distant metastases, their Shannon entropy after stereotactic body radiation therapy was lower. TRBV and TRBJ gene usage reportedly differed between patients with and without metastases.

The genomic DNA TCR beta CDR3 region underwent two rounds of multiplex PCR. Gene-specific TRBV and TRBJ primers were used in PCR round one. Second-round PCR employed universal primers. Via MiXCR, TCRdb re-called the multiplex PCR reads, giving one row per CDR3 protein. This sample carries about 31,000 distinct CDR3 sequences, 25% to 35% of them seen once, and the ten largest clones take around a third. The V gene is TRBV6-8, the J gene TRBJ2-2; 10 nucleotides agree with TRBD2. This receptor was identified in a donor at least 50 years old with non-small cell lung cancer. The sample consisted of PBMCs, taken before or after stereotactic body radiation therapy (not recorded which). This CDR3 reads CASRQASGRETGELFF. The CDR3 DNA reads TGTGCCAGCAGGCAAGCTAGCGGGAGAGAAACCGGGGAGCTGTTTTTT.